The clone carrying this T cell receptor beta chain was counted many times. Its antigen is not identified. The source of the sample is a study of CD8+CD57+ T cells in acquired aplastic anemia. Whole-study findings and limits: Patients and controls had CD8+ Simpson's diversity values that were not significantly distinct.

This CDR3 contains 13 residues. V dropped 5 bases and J dropped 8; count of bases not matched to a gene: 5. Germline lookup yields CDR1 LGHDT and CDR2 YNNKEL (reference sequence). Individuals selected for sequencing had exhibited CD8+CD57+ cell expansion on flow cytometry. Genomic DNA constituted the template upon which TCR beta VDJ and CDR3 profiling was performed. MiXCR, applied by TCRdb to the reads, yields one record per CDR3 protein. The data hold about 200,000 distinct CDR3 sequences, with around 50% observed a single time. The sample comprised sorted CD4+, CD8+, or CD8+CD57+ T cells (not recorded which) from PBMCs. The V and J genes are TRBV3-1 and TRBJ1-4, with 7 bases identical to TRBD1. This TCR came from a human donor with aplastic anemia. CDR3 region: CASSYRGSEKLFF. CDR3 DNA: TGTGCCAGCAGCTACAGGGGAAGCGAAAAACTGTTTTTT.